This T cell receptor (beta chain) was captured by sequencing in a study of T cell repertoires in cytomegalovirus infection. In the study overall: Well-studied HLA-B-restricted CMV epitopes were used in the study alongside recently identified HLA-C-restricted ones. Signatures in public TCR beta sequences pointed to both CMV infection and matching HLA type. Study results and limitations: CMV-specific TCR beta clonotypes restricted by HLA-C dominated the ex vivo response.

TCRdb reprocessed the reads via MiXCR and lists one record per CDR3 protein. Among roughly 120,000 distinct CDR3 sequences listed, about 28% were seen once. The CDR3 is 15 residues long. Trimming pared 5 bases from V and 5 bases from J, leaving 16 bases between. CDR1 and CDR2 from the germline V gene are LNHDA and SQIVND (reference sequence). As for this clonotype: What it binds is unknown.

The V gene is TRBV19, the J gene TRBJ1-5; tentatively, D is TRBD1 (6 bases). Material: CD8+ T cells from cultured PBMCs, obtained from culture after CMV antigen stimulation. This clonotype originated in a human donor in good health (CMV status not recorded). Some clones in this sample may be carry-over from other donors' samples. Written as DNA, the CDR3 is TGTGCCAGTAGTGCCCTAGGGGGGGTCGATCAGCCCCAGCATTTT. It codes for CASSALGGVDQPQHF.